The 7 T cell receptor beta chains presented below share a single source sample, sequenced in a study of T cells in Graves' hyperthyroidism and ophthalmopathy. TCR beta CDR3 sequences were amplified from RNA transcripts. When the TCR CDR3 underwent first-round RT-PCR, the HTBI primer set was used. One entry per CDR3 protein results from TCRdb running MiXCR on the multiplex PCR reads. Seen here are nearly 600,000 distinct CDR3 sequences, about 15% observed once, and the top ten hold roughly 6.2%. Sequencing input: blood. The origin of the receptors is a woman in her thirties with Graves' hyperthyroidism that later progressed to Graves' ophthalmopathy.

This clonotype was seen a handful of times. This chain uses TRBV5-1 with TRBJ1-5; 8 nucleotides agree with TRBD1. Germline V gives CDR1 SGHRS, CDR2 YFSETQ. J gave up 10 bases and V 4 bases, and 10 bases lay outside the gene matches. The CDR3 has 14 amino acids. CDR3 coding DNA: TGCGCCAGCAGCCTCGACAGGGGCGGAATCCCCCAGCATTTT. Protein product: CASSLDRGGIPQHF.

Points on this clonotype: At one end the junction does not follow the germline gene, possibly because of a read error. V is TRBV20-1 and J is TRBJ2-5; a possible D gene is TRBD1 (6 bases). Looked up from germline, CDR1 is DFQATT and CDR2 is SNEGSKA (reference sequence). This CDR3 region has 11 residues. The CDR3 region is CSAGGHEGRNF. CDR3 coding DNA: TGCAGTGCTGGGGGCCACGAAGGGCGAAACTTC.

This clonotype was seen many times. The chain combines TRBV6-2 or TRBV6-3 with TRBJ1-5; 10 bases match TRBD1. The trim removed 4 bases at V and 2 bases at J, leaving 8 bases unmatched. The CDR3 sequence is 17 residues long. Germline V gene sequence: CDR1 MNHEY, CDR2 SVGEGT. CDR3 amino acids: CASSFPGTGDRNQPQHF. DNA for the CDR3: TGTGCCAGCAGTTTCCCCGGGACAGGGGATCGCAATCAGCCCCAGCATTTT.

This clonotype was counted between two and nine times. This rearrangement joins TRBV28 to TRBJ1-2, with D unresolved. The ends were cut back, 6 bases at V and 8 bases at J, with 10 bases in the middle. The CDR3 sequence is 11 residues long. Per the germline V gene, CDR1 is MDHEN and CDR2 is SYDVKM. The chain's CDR3 is CASRPEEGYTF. CDR3 bases: TGTGCCAGCAGGCCTGAAGAGGGCTACACCTTC.

In its sample, this clonotype was seen many times. J is TRBJ2-5 and V is TRBV20-1; maybe TRBD1 (5 bases). Trimming shortened V by 4 bases and J by 2 bases, and 8 bases separated the two germline ends. Per germline, CDR1 DFQATT and CDR2 SNEGSKA (reference sequence). CDR3 length: 12 amino acids. CDR3 in DNA: TGCAGTGCTATGACAGCGCAAGAGACCCAGTACTTC. It encodes CSAMTAQETQYF.

Only a few counts were recorded for this clonotype. This chain joins TRBV7-9 and TRBJ2-1; TRBD1 agrees at 9 bases. V gave up 5 bases and J gave up 7 bases; unmatched junction bases: 9. CDR3 size: 15 residues. The germline CDR1 and CDR2 sequences are SEHNR and FQNEAQ (reference sequence). The CDR3, as DNA: TGTGCCAGCAGCCCGCCCGGGACAGGGATTAATGAGCAGTTCTTC. Protein: CASSPPGTGINEQFF.

V usage is TRBV6-5 and J usage is TRBJ2-1; D is uncertain. V lost 2 bases and J 6 bases, leaving 11 bases between the germline ends. Germline lookup yields CDR1 MNHEY and CDR2 SVGAGI. The CDR3 runs to 14 residues. The CDR3 DNA sequence: TGTGCCAGCAGTTACCCTACCTTCTCCAATGAGCAGTTCTTC. Translated: CASSYPTFSNEQFF.